This T cell receptor beta chain was identified in a study of regulatory T cells in long-lasting Graves disease. The junction had 4 bases not matched to a gene; V was cut back by 0 bases and J by 4 bases. This CDR3 has 15 residues. Germline V CDR1 and CDR2: SGHKS, YYEKEE (reference sequence). Stated time point: newly diagnosed GD, antithyroid drugs for less than 3 months. PBMC-derived RNA was used for the TCR library. Staff drew around 10 milliliters of peripheral blood into EDTA tubes. Assembly of TCR beta libraries relied on iRepertoire HTBI primers together with Arm-PCR of CDR3 regions. In the authors' workflow: About 60 TRBV and some 14 TRBJ segments were identified across samples. A single record per CDR3 protein comes from TCRdb applying MiXCR to the multiplex PCR reads. The V and J calls were not made by the authors but by TCRdb's processing. Here the sample spans 450,000 to 650,000 distinct CDR3 sequences, about 16% being singletons.

This clonotype was picked up many times. This sample also belongs to another study, concerning T cells in Graves' hyperthyroidism and ophthalmopathy. From that report: Primed by the HTBI set, a first-round RT-PCR was run on the TCR CDR3. Most thyroid clonotypes with frequency above 0.001 were detected in blood.

The sequencing here drew on peripheral blood mononuclear cells (PBMCs), taken at new diagnosis, from a patient treated with antithyroid drugs. The source is a middle-aged woman with Graves disease. The rearrangement uses TRBV5-5 and TRBJ1-2; 9 bases are a match to TRBD1. CDR3 region: CASSLVGDRVYGYTF. CDR3 DNA: TGTGCCAGCAGCTTGGTAGGGGACAGGGTCTATGGCTACACCTTC.